The entry below gives a single T cell receptor beta chain sequence along with its context. The sample originates from a study of CD8 T cells in ankylosing spondylitis. The CDR3 sequence is 16 residues long. Germline CDR1 MNHEY, CDR2 SVGEGT. With 4 bases clipped from V and 1 base from J, the junction kept 7 bases outside the gene matches. One entry per CDR3 protein, called by TCRdb with MiXCR from the 5' RACE reads. The sample records a few hundred thousand distinct CDR3 sequences, 20% to 25% being singletons. The source of this sequence is a female donor with ankylosing spondylitis or in good health (not recorded which). This chain uses TRBV6-2 or TRBV6-3 with TRBJ2-4; 7 positions match TRBD2. Specimen: blood, either unsorted or a sorted T cell fraction (not recorded which). CDR3 sequence: CASSSAGRLAKNIQYF. CDR3 nucleotide sequence: TGTGCCAGCAGTTCAGCGGGACGTCTGGCCAAAAACATTCAGTACTTC.